This TCR beta chain was sequenced in a study of cytomegalovirus exposure and HLA in healthy donors. Looking at the study overall: The Caucasian-associated ancestry cluster held roughly 80% of around 380 genotyped donors.

Both 60 Vbeta primers and 13 Jbeta primers went into the PCR. Repertoires were generated with immunoSEQ multiplex PCR, while TCRdb's copy carries only in-frame clones and drops some. The sample lists around 96,000 clones; 80% were seen once. Whole-study results and caveats: HLA allele associations emerged for 17,000 or so TCR beta sequences in a later analysis, at 0.05 false discovery rate. The authors later found most CMV-associated TCR beta chains appeared HLA-restricted.

Germline V gene sequence: CDR1 GTSNPN, CDR2 SVGIG (reference sequence). This CDR3 is built from 14 residues. J gave up 9 bases and V 3 bases, and 7 bases lay outside the gene matches. Of note for this clone: Its antigen remains unknown.

This TCR was sampled from a man in his late teens or twenties in good health and CMV-seronegative. This chain links TRBV30 with TRBJ1-6; 8 nucleotides agree with TRBD1. Sequences were obtained from PBMCs. The CDR3 here is CAWRGQGAGSPLHF. Here the CDR3 DNA reads TGTGCCTGGAGGGGGCAGGGGGCGGGTTCACCCCTCCACTTT.